Listed below are T cell receptor beta chains from one sample, sequenced in a study of shared clonotypes between healthy human individuals. Using immunoSEQ multiplex PCR, the repertoire was profiled, and TCRdb retains in-frame clones only, with some absent. There are hundreds of thousands of clones in the sample; 95% to 98% occur only once, and 0.25% to 0.35% lies in the top ten. Sequenced sample: naive CD8+ T cells sorted from blood. The receptor source for this set is a man aged 25 to 40 in good health. Each CDR3 is given with its conserved first and last residue. D genes are given only for firm matches. The size field is filled for only some rows; it gives once, few, many or a size class.

TGCGCCAGCAGCTCCGACCCGGGACTAGCGGGAGGGAATGAGCAGTTCTTC,CASSSDPGLAGGNEQFF,TRBD2,TRBV5-1,TRBJ2-1,NA
TGTGCCACCGCGGCGCTGAGCTCCTACGAGCAGTACTTC,CATAALSSYEQYF,NA,TRBV7-9,TRBJ2-7,NA
TGTGCCAGTAGTTCATCCGCGGCGGGAGTAGGAGATACGCAGTATTTT,CASSSSAAGVGDTQYF,TRBD2,TRBV19,TRBJ2-3,NA
TGCGCCAGCAGCCAAGTCTCGGGGACTAGGGGCTACGAGCAGTACTTC,CASSQVSGTRGYEQYF,TRBD2,TRBV4-1,TRBJ2-7,NA
TGTGCCAGCAGTGAAAATACAAGGAACTCCTACGAGCAGTACTTC,CASSENTRNSYEQYF,NA,TRBV6-1,TRBJ2-7,NA
TGTGCCAGCAGTTTCTACGGATGGGACGGGAATCTGCCCCAGCATTTT,CASSFYGWDGNLPQHF,NA,TRBV6-5,TRBJ1-5,NA
TGCAGCGTTGAAGATGGGGACTCGGGAAAACTGTTTTTT,CSVEDGDSGKLFF,NA,TRBV29-1,TRBJ1-4,NA
TGTGCCTGGGGACCCCGGACAAAAAGAAACAATGAGCAGTTCTTC,CAWGPRTKRNNEQFF,NA,TRBV30,TRBJ2-1,NA
TGCGCCAGCAGCCCGGATCAAAGGGTCGAGCAGTACTTC,CASSPDQRVEQYF,NA,TRBV5-1,TRBJ2-7,NA
TGTGCCAGCAGGGTTTGGGGGGGAGAACTGTTTTTT,CASRVWGGELFF,NA,TRBV27,TRBJ1-4,NA
TGTGCCACCAGCGCTCATACAGGGGGTAATCAGCCCCAGCATTTT,CATSAHTGGNQPQHF,TRBD1,TRBV15,TRBJ1-5,NA
TGTGCCAGTAGTTTCACGGATTATAGCAATCAGCCCCAGCATTTT,CASSFTDYSNQPQHF,NA,TRBV19,TRBJ1-5,once
TGTGCCAGCAGAATGGGGGAGAGAGGCTACACCTTC,CASRMGERGYTF,NA,TRBV27,TRBJ1-2,NA
TGTGCCAGCAGCGGACTGACAGGGCACCACGAGCAGTACTTC,CASSGLTGHHEQYF,TRBD1,TRBV5-6,TRBJ2-7,once
TGCGCCAGCAGTCCCTGGGCCTATGGCTACACCTTC,CASSPWAYGYTF,NA,TRBV23-1,TRBJ1-2,once
TGTGCCAGCAGCTTGGGAGGGACCGATATTAGCTCCTACGAGCAGTACTTC,CASSLGGTDISSYEQYF,NA,TRBV5-5,TRBJ2-7,NA
TGTGCCAGCAGTGATCCATTCGAAATGGGGACTAGCGACTCGGACGAGCAGTACTTC,CASSDPFEMGTSDSDEQYF,TRBD2,TRBV6-1,TRBJ2-7,once
TGCGCCAGCAGCCGCGAAACCATGGGACAGGGGGCCTACGAGCAGTACTTC,CASSRETMGQGAYEQYF,TRBD1,TRBV4-3,TRBJ2-7,NA
TGTGCCAGCAGCTTACTTAGCGGGAACCAAGAGACCCAGTACTTC,CASSLLSGNQETQYF,TRBD2,TRBV7-8,TRBJ2-5,NA
TGTGCCAGCAGCTTACACGGCACAGATACGCAGTATTTT,CASSLHGTDTQYF,NA,TRBV7-2,TRBJ2-3,NA
TGTGCCATCACCAAGACGGACTGGCCCTACGAGCAGTACTTC,CAITKTDWPYEQYF,NA,TRBV10-3,TRBJ2-7,NA
TGTGCCAGCAGCCTAACCGGGGTGCACGAGCAGTACTTC,CASSLTGVHEQYF,NA,TRBV7-6,TRBJ2-7,NA
TGTGCCAGCGGAATAGCGGGAGGGCCGGTATTGACCTACAATGAGCAGTTCTTC,CASGIAGGPVLTYNEQFF,TRBD2,TRBV28,TRBJ2-1,NA
TGTGCCAGCAGCTCTGGGACTAGCGGGTACGACGAGCAGTACTTC,CASSSGTSGYDEQYF,TRBD2,TRBV6-5,TRBJ2-7,NA
TGTGCCAGCAGCTTAGGGGTCCTCCTGAACGAGCAGTACTTC,CASSLGVLLNEQYF,NA,TRBV7-8,TRBJ2-7,NA
TGTGCCAGCAGGGGACAGAACTACGAGCAGTACTTC,CASRGQNYEQYF,TRBD1,TRBV2,TRBJ2-7,NA
TGTGCCAGCAGCGTAGACGGGACAGGGCCCGGTGGCTACACCTTC,CASSVDGTGPGGYTF,TRBD1,TRBV9,TRBJ1-2,once
TGCGCCAGCAGCGAAATCACAGGGTTTGTGACCCAGTACTTC,CASSEITGFVTQYF,NA,TRBV5-1,TRBJ2-5,NA
TGTGCCAGCAGCCTTGGACCCCTCACAGATACGCAGTATTTT,CASSLGPLTDTQYF,NA,TRBV7-9,TRBJ2-3,NA
TGTGCCACCCAATTAAGATACGAGCAGTACTTC,CATQLRYEQYF,NA,TRBV6-5,TRBJ2-7,NA
TGTGCCAGCAGTTACTCGATAGAGACCCAGTACTTC,CASSYSIETQYF,NA,TRBV6-6,TRBJ2-5,NA
TGTGCCAGCAGTTTATATGGGACTAGCGGGAGGGCTACAGATACGCAGTATTTT,CASSLYGTSGRATDTQYF,TRBD2,TRBV27,TRBJ2-3,NA
TGCGCCAGCAGCGCCCTAAGCACCGGGGAGCTGTTTTTT,CASSALSTGELFF,NA,TRBV4-1,TRBJ2-2,NA
TGTGCCATCAGTGATCCGGCCAATGCGGGGAACACTGAAGCTTTCTTT,CAISDPANAGNTEAFF,NA,TRBV10-3,TRBJ1-1,NA
TGCGCCAGCAGCGCCTTAGCGGGAGGGAGCACAGATACGCAGTATTTT,CASSALAGGSTDTQYF,TRBD2,TRBV5-1,TRBJ2-3,NA
TGTGCCAGCAGCCAAGACTTTGATCAGCCCCAGCATTTT,CASSQDFDQPQHF,NA,TRBV14,TRBJ1-5,NA
TGCGCCAGCAGCTTCGGACAGGCAGTCTACGAGCAGTACTTC,CASSFGQAVYEQYF,TRBD1,TRBV5-1,TRBJ2-7,NA
TGCGCCAGCAGTGACTCTCTCCATGAGCAGTTCTTC,CASSDSLHEQFF,NA,TRBV10-2,TRBJ2-1,NA
TGTGCCAGCAGCGACAGACCAAGCTACGAGCAGTACTTC,CASSDRPSYEQYF,NA,TRBV2,TRBJ2-7,NA
TGCGCCAGCAGCCACCGGGACGGCACCTACGAGCAGTACTTC,CASSHRDGTYEQYF,NA,TRBV4-1,TRBJ2-7,NA
TGTGCCAGCAGCCCTCTAGACAGCTACGAGCAGTACTTC,CASSPLDSYEQYF,NA,TRBV7-6,TRBJ2-7,NA
TGTGCCAGCAGTTCCCCTACCGGCAGCTCTGGAAACACCATATATTTT,CASSSPTGSSGNTIYF,NA,TRBV27,TRBJ1-3,NA
TGTGCCAGCAGCGTAGTAAAGTCGGAGGGGAGAGATACGCAGTATTTT,CASSVVKSEGRDTQYF,NA,TRBV9,TRBJ2-3,NA
TGTGCCAGCAGCTTAGCGGGGTCCGGGGAGCTGTTTTTT,CASSLAGSGELFF,NA,TRBV7-8,TRBJ2-2,NA